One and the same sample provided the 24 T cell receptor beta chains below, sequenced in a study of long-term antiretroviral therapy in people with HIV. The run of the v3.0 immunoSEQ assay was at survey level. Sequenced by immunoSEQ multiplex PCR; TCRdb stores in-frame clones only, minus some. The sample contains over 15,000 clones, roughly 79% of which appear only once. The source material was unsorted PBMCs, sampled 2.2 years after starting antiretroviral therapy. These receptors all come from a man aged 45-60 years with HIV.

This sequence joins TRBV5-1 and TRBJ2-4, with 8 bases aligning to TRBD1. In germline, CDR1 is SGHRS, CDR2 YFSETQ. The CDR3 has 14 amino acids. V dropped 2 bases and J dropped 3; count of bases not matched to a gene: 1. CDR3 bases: TGCGCCAGCAGCTTCGGACAGGGCAAAAACATTCAGTACTTC. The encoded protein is CASSFGQGKNIQYF.

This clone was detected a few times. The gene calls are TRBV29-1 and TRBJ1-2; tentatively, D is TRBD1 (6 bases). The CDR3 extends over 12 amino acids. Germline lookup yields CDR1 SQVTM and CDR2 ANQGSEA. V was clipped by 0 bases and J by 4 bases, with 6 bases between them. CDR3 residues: CSVEDRGYGYTF. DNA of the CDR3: TGCAGCGTTGAAGACAGGGGCTATGGCTACACCTTC.

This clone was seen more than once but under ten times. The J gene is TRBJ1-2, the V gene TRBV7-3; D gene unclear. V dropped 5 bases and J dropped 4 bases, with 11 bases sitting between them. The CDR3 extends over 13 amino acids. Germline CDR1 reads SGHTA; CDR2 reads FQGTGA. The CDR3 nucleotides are TGTGCCAGCAGCCCTCGACACGGCTATGGCTACACCTTC. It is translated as CASSPRHGYGYTF.

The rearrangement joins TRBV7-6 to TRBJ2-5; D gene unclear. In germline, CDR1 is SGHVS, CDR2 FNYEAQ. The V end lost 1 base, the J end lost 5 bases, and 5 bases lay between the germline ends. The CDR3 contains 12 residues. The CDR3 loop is CASSLELETQYF. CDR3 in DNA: TGTGCCAGCAGCTTAGAACTTGAGACCCAGTACTTC. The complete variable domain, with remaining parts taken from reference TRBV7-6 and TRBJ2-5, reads GAGVSQSPRYKVTKRGQDVALRCDPISGHVSLYWYRQALGQGPEFLTYFNYEAQQDKSGLPNDRFSAERPEGSISTLTIQRTEQRDSAMYRCASSLELETQYFGPGTRLLVL.

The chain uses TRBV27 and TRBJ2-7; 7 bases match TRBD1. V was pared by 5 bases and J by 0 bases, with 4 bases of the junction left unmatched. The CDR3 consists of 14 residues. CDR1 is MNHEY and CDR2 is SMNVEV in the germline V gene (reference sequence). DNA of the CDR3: TGTGCCAGCAGTACCGGGGACAGCTCCTACGAGCAGTACTTC. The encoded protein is CASSTGDSSYEQYF.

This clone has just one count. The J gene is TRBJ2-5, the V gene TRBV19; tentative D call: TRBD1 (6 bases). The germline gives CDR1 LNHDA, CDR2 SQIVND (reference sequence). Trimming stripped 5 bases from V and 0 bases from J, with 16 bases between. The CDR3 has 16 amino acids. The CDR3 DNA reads TGTGCCAGTAGTCTACGATCCAGGGGAAACCAAGAGACCCAGTACTTC. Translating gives CASSLRSRGNQETQYF. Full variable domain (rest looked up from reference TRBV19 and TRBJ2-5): DGGITQSPKYLFRKEGQNVTLSCEQNLNHDAMYWYRQDPGQGLRLIYYSQIVNDFQKGDIAEGYSVSREKKESFPLTVTSAQKNPTAFYLCASSLRSRGNQETQYFGPGTRLLVL.

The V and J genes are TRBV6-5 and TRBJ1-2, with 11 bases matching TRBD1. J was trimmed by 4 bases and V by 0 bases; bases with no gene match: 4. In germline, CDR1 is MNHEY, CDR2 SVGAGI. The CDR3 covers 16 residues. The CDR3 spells CASSYSRTGGGYGYTF. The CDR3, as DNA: TGTGCCAGCAGTTACTCACGGACAGGGGGCGGCTATGGCTACACCTTC.

The CDR3 DNA sequence: TGTGCCAGCAGTTTTGGGAGTGCTAGCACAGATACGCAGTATTTT. This translates into CASSFGSASTDTQYF. The chain is built from TRBV6-6 and TRBJ2-3; weak D call: TRBD2 (5 bases). CDR3 size: 15 residues. Trimming took 4 bases from V and 0 from J, leaving 11 bases between them. Per the germline V gene, CDR1 is MNHNY and CDR2 is SVGAGI (reference sequence).

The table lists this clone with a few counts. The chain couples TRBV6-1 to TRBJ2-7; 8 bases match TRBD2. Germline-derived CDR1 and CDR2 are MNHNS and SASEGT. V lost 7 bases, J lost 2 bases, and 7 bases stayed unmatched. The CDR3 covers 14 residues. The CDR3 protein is CASKLTSGPYEQYF. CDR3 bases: TGTGCCAGCAAGCTTACTAGCGGCCCCTACGAGCAGTACTTC.

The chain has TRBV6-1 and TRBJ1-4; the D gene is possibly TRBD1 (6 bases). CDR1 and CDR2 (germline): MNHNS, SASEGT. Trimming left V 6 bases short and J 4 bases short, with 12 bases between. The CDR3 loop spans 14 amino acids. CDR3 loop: CASRARGFNEKLFF. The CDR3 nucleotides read TGTGCCAGCAGGGCGAGGGGGTTTAATGAAAAACTGTTTTTT.

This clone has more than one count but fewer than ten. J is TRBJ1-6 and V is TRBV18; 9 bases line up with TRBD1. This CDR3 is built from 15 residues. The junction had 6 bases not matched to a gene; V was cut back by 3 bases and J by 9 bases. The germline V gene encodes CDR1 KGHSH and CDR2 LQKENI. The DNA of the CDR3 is TGTGCCAGCTCACCTGGGACAGGGAATACTTCACCCCTCCACTTT. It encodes CASSPGTGNTSPLHF.

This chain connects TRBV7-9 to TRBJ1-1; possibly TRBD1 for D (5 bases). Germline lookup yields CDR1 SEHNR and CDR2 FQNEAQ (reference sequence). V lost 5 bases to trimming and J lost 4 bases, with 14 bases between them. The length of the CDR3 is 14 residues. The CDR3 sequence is CASSAFGGTTEAFF. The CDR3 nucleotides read TGTGCCAGCAGCGCTTTTGGGGGGACCACTGAAGCTTTCTTT.

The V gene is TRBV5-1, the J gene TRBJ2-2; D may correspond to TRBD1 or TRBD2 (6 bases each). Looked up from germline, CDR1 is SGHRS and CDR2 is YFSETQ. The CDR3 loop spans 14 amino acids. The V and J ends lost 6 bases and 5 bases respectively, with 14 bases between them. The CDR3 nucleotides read TGCGCCAGCAATTCAGAAGGGGGGACCGGGGAGCTGTTTTTT. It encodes CASNSEGGTGELFF.

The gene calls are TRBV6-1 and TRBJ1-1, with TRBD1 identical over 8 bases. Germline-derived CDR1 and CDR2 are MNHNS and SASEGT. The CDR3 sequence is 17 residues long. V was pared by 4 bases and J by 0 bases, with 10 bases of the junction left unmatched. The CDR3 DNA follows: TGTGCCAGCAGTGTCCCGGGACAGGCCCTTCTGAACACTGAAGCTTTCTTT. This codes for CASSVPGQALLNTEAFF.

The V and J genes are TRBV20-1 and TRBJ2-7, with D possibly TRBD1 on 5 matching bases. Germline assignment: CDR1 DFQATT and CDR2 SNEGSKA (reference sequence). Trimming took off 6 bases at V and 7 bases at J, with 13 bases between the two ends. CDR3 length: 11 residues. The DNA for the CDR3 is TGCAGTGCCAAAAAGGGGTTAGAGCAGTACTTC. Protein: CSAKKGLEQYF.

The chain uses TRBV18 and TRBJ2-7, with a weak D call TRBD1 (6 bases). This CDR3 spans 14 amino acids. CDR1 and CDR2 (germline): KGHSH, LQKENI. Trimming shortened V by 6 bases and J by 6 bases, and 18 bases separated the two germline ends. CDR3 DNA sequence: TGTGCCAGCTCGCCGGGACACCCGGCCCGCGAGCAGTACTTC. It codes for CASSPGHPAREQYF.

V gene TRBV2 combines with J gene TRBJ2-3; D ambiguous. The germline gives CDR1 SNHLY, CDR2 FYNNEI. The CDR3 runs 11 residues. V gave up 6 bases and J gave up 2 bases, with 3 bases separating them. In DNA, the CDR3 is TGTGCCAGCAGGCCCACAGATACGCAGTATTTT. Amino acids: CASRPTDTQYF.

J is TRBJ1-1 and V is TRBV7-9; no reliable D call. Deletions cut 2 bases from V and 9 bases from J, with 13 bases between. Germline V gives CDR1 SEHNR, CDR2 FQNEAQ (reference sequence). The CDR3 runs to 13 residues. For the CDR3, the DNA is TGTGCCAGCAGCTTACCGGGGAGTAAGAAAGCTTTCTTT. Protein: CASSLPGSKKAFF.

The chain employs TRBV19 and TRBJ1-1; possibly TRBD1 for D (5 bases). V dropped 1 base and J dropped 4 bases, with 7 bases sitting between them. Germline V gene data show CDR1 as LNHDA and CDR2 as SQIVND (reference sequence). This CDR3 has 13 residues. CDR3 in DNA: TGTGCCAGTAGTATAGCAGGGAGCACTGAAGCTTTCTTT. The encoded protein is CASSIAGSTEAFF. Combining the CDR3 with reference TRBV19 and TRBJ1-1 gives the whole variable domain DGGITQSPKYLFRKEGQNVTLSCEQNLNHDAMYWYRQDPGQGLRLIYYSQIVNDFQKGDIAEGYSVSREKKESFPLTVTSAQKNPTAFYLCASSIAGSTEAFFGQGTRLTVV.

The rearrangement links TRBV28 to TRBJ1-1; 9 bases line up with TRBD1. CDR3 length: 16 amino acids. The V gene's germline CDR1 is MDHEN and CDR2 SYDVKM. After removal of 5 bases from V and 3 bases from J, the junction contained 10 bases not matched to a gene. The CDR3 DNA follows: TGTGCCAGCAGTCCCCCGGACAGGGGCAAGTACACTGAAGCTTTCTTT. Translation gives CASSPPDRGKYTEAFF.

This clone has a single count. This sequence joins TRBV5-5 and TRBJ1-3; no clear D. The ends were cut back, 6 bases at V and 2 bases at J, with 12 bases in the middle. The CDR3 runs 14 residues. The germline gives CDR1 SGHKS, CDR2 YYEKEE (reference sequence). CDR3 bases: TGTGCCAGCACTTTGGGCAGGACTGGAAACACCATATATTTT. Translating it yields CASTLGRTGNTIYF.

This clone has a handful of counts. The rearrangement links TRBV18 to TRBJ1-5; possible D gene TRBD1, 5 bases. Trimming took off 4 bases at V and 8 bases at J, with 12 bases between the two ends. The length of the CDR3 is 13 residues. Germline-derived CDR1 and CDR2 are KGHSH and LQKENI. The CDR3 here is CASSQGMIEPQHF. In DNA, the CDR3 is TGTGCCAGCTCACAGGGGATGATTGAGCCCCAGCATTTT.

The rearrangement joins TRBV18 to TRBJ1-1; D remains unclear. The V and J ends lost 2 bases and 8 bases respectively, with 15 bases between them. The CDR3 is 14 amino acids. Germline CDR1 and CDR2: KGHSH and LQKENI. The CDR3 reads CASSPMDSREEAFF. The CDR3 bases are TGTGCCAGCTCACCAATGGATTCAAGGGAGGAAGCTTTCTTT.

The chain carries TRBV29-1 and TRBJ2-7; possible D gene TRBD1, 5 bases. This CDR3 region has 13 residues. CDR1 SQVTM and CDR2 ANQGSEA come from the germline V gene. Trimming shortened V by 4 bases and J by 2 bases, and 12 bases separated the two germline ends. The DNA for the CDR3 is TGCAGCGTTGCGCAGGGTTCTACCTACGAGCAGTACTTC. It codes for CSVAQGSTYEQYF.